The 21 T cell receptor beta chains below come from one sample, sequenced in a study of cytomegalovirus exposure and HLA in healthy donors. The PCR made use of 60 Vbeta and 13 Jbeta primers. The protocol was immunoSEQ multiplex PCR, while the TCRdb copy is restricted to in-frame clones and leaves out a portion. The sample has roughly 200,000 clones; over 65% are singletons. Input material: PBMCs. The receptors stem from an older woman in good health and CMV-seropositive.

V usage is TRBV30 and J usage is TRBJ2-2, with TRBD1 identical over 7 bases. The CDR3 covers 14 residues. The germline gives CDR1 GTSNPN, CDR2 SVGIG (reference sequence). The junction had 1 base not matched to a gene; V was cut back by 3 bases and J by 0 bases. CDR3 protein: CAWSGTANTGELFF. CDR3 DNA: TGTGCCTGGAGCGGGACAGCGAACACCGGGGAGCTGTTTTTT.

This clone has just a few counts. This sequence joins TRBV30 and TRBJ1-6; D ambiguous. The CDR3 has 12 amino acids. Germline CDR1 GTSNPN, CDR2 SVGIG (reference sequence). V shed 4 bases and J shed 4 bases, with 5 bases lying between them. The chain's CDR3 is CAWTRYNSPLHF. As DNA, the CDR3 is TGTGCCTGGACGAGGTATAATTCACCCCTCCACTTT.

This clone appeared once. The genes are TRBV7-9 and TRBJ1-3; 8 bases align to TRBD1. The CDR3 loop spans 16 amino acids. The V gene's germline CDR1 is SEHNR and CDR2 FQNEAQ (reference sequence). The V gene end was trimmed by 5 bases and the J gene end by 4 bases; junction bases not matched to a gene: 10. CDR3: CASSAGQGLEGNTIYF. As DNA, the CDR3 is TGTGCCAGCAGCGCAGGACAGGGTTTGGAAGGAAACACCATATATTTT.

The rearrangement joins TRBV6-1 to TRBJ2-3; 14 nucleotides match TRBD2. CDR3 length equals 17 residues. CDR1 and CDR2 from the germline V gene are MNHNS and SASEGT. The ends lost 1 base at V and 8 bases at J; junction bases unmatched: 8. Written as DNA, the CDR3 is TGTGCCAGCAGTGAAGTCACTGCAGGACTAGCGGGAGGTACGCAGTATTTT. Amino acids: CASSEVTAGLAGGTQYF.

Details on this clone: The junction departs from germline at one end; a sequencing error may be responsible. This CDR3 reads CASSFLSYGCTF. CDR3 in DNA: TGTGCCAGCAGCTTTCTCAGTTATGGCTGCACCTTC. V usage is TRBV5-6 and J usage is TRBJ1-2; D gene unclear. Germline CDR1 is SGHDT and CDR2 is YYEEEE. The CDR3 covers 12 residues.

J is TRBJ2-7 and V is TRBV5-1; 11 nucleotides match TRBD2. V dropped 1 base and J dropped 6; count of bases not matched to a gene: 3. Germline assignment: CDR1 SGHRS and CDR2 YFSETQ. The CDR3 is 14 amino acids. The DNA of the CDR3 is TGCGCCAGCAGCTTGTCCCTAGCGGGAGGCGAGCAGTACTTC. This gives the protein CASSLSLAGGEQYF.

The CDR3 sequence is CASSSPGRNTGELFF. CDR3 nucleotide sequence: TGTGCCAGCAGCTCCCCGGGGAGGAACACCGGGGAGCTGTTTTTT. The chain employs TRBV5-4 and TRBJ2-2; a possible D gene is TRBD2 (5 bases). The V end was cut by 3 bases, the J end by 1 base, with 10 bases between. This CDR3 comprises 15 residues. Germline V gene lookup returns CDR1 SGHNT and CDR2 YYREEE (reference sequence).

J is TRBJ2-3 and V is TRBV10-3; 13 bases agree with TRBD2. Germline V gives CDR1 ENHRY, CDR2 SYGVKD. V lost 3 bases, J lost 4 bases, and 7 bases stayed unmatched. The CDR3 length is 17 residues. The CDR3 DNA is TGTGCCATCAGTGACCCAACTAGCGGGGGGGGGCCAGATACGCAGTATTTT. Encoded protein: CAISDPTSGGGPDTQYF.

The rearrangement links TRBV4-2 to TRBJ1-1; D is perhaps TRBD1 (6 bases). The CDR3 length is 14 residues. The germline V and J ends were trimmed by 4 bases and 0 bases, with 9 bases remaining between them. The germline gives CDR1 LGHNA, CDR2 YNFKEQ. The CDR3 loop is CASSPGTMNTEAFF. CDR3 nucleotides: TGTGCCAGCAGCCCCGGGACAATGAACACTGAAGCTTTCTTT.

CDR3 in DNA: TGCGCCAGCAGCTTTATCGGGCCCGCCTCGGGGGAGCAGTACTTC. Translation gives CASSFIGPASGEQYF. V usage is TRBV5-1 and J usage is TRBJ2-7; D is possibly TRBD2 (5 bases). Trimming left V 2 bases short and J 7 bases short, with 19 bases between. Germline V gene sequence: CDR1 SGHRS, CDR2 YFSETQ. The CDR3 runs 15 residues.

The rearrangement joins TRBV21-1 to TRBJ2-3; the table's D call, TRBD2, was not checked against the DNA. TRBV21-1 is a listed pseudogene. The length of the CDR3 is 21 residues. This CDR3 reads CASSPKGASGRFGFSTDTQYF. The CDR3 nucleotides read TGTGCCAGCAGCCCCAAGGGGGCTAGCGGGAGATTTGGGTTTAGCACAGATACGCAGTATTTT.

The V gene is TRBV5-4, the J gene TRBJ1-1; 7 bases are shared with TRBD1. CDR1 SGHNT and CDR2 YYREEE come from the germline V gene (reference sequence). The trim removed 3 bases at V and 3 bases at J, leaving 11 bases unmatched. This CDR3 is built from 16 residues. CDR3 loop: CASSSIFRTGHTEAFF. The DNA of the CDR3 is TGTGCCAGCAGCTCTATCTTTCGGACAGGACACACTGAAGCTTTCTTT.

The chain carries TRBV6-5 and TRBJ2-1; a possible D gene is TRBD1 (5 bases). The CDR3 length is 11 residues. Germline V gene data show CDR1 as MNHEY and CDR2 as SVGAGI. With 8 bases removed from V and 7 bases from J, the gap between germline ends came to 9 bases. CDR3 in DNA: TGTGCCAGCCACCAGGGTAATGAGCAGTTCTTC. Translation gives CASHQGNEQFF.

V is TRBV28 and J is TRBJ2-4; D is perhaps TRBD2 (7 bases). V lost 5 bases and J 0 bases, leaving 14 bases between the germline ends. In germline, CDR1 is MDHEN, CDR2 SYDVKM. The CDR3 is made up of 16 amino acids. This chain's CDR3 is CASSLGGALAKNIQYF. As DNA, the CDR3 is TGTGCCAGCAGTCTAGGGGGGGCACTAGCCAAAAACATTCAGTACTTC.

The rearrangement links TRBV7-2 to TRBJ2-7; no clear D. V lost 5 bases and J lost 0, with 8 bases in between. Germline V gene sequence: CDR1 SGHTA, CDR2 FQGNSA. This CDR3 spans 13 amino acids. This CDR3 is CASSLQDSYEQYF. Here the CDR3 DNA reads TGTGCCAGCAGCCTTCAGGACTCCTACGAGCAGTACTTC.

This chain links TRBV5-1 with TRBJ1-1; no clear D gene. Germline assignment: CDR1 SGHRS and CDR2 YFSETQ. Trimming shortened V by 4 bases and J by 3 bases, and 13 bases separated the two germline ends. CDR3 length equals 14 residues. DNA of the CDR3: TGCGCCAGCAGCCTGAGCGGGCTGGACACTGAAGCTTTCTTT. Its protein product is CASSLSGLDTEAFF.

This clone was observed once. Here the CDR3 DNA reads TGTGCCAGCAGCCAAGTACATCCTAGCGGGAGGGCAGATACGCAGTATTTT. It is translated as CASSQVHPSGRADTQYF. The chain joins TRBV4-2 to TRBJ2-3; TRBD2 matches at 12 bases. The CDR3 contains 17 residues. Losses at the gene ends were 1 base for V and 4 bases for J; bases not matched to a gene: 6. Germline values: CDR1 LGHNA, CDR2 YNFKEQ.

The CDR3, as DNA: TGCAGCATCCAGAGGTTGGGTCAAGAGACCCAGTACTTC. Translated, it gives CSIQRLGQETQYF. The chain uses TRBV29-1 and TRBJ2-5; no firm D call. The CDR3 totals 13 residues. Deletions cut 8 bases from V and 2 bases from J, with 15 bases between. Germline V gene lookup returns CDR1 SQVTM and CDR2 ANQGSEA.

The rearrangement joins TRBV10-3 to TRBJ1-1; no clear D. Germline lookup yields CDR1 ENHRY and CDR2 SYGVKD. The CDR3 covers 13 residues. Trimming cost V 6 bases and J 0 bases, with 8 bases left between them. The CDR3 nucleotides read TGTGCCATCAGCTCAGGTCTGAACACTGAAGCTTTCTTT. Translating gives CAISSGLNTEAFF.

The V call is TRBV2, the J call TRBJ1-2; D may be TRBD1 (6 bases). The germline V and J ends were trimmed by 8 bases and 2 bases, with 9 bases remaining between them. The CDR3 totals 12 residues. Germline assignment: CDR1 SNHLY and CDR2 FYNNEI. CDR3 DNA sequence: TGTGCCAGCGAACAGGGAAACTATGGCTACACCTTC. Its translation is CASEQGNYGYTF.

The chain couples TRBV28 to TRBJ2-7, with 9 bases aligning to TRBD2. The V and J ends lost 5 bases and 3 bases, in that order; junction bases with no gene match: 8. CDR1 and CDR2 from the germline V gene are MDHEN and SYDVKM. The CDR3 totals 15 residues. The CDR3 nucleotides read TGTGCCAGCAGTCGCATAGCGGGAGCCAGCTACGAGCAGTACTTC. Translating it yields CASSRIAGASYEQYF.